One T cell receptor beta chain is described in this entry. Which antigen it targets is not known. No base quality values were provided; no much bigger clone lies one nucleotide off. According to the germline V gene, CDR1 reads SNHLY and CDR2 reads FYNNEI. The CDR3 starts with the cysteine, ends with the phenylalanine, and has 14 residues. Of all the DNA, just the CDR3 is kept, 42 bases in frame from base 1. The V and J ends are trimmed by 3 bases and 0 bases, leaving 6 bases between them. This specimen comes from a study of T cells after posttransplantation cyclophosphamide (TCRdb year 2016). For the study in its entirety: Using TRB sequencing, the study followed how the T cell repertoire reconstituted after myeloablative bone marrow transplantation in which posttransplantation cyclophosphamide served as GVHD prophylaxis. TRA and TRB clonality were tightly correlated in several samples, so subsequent TCR analyses focused on TRB only. TRB sequencing was performed on blood from all 35 or so PTCy patients with 1-year posttransplant specimens. Up to about 3 additional blood samples from 2 to 5.2 years after transplant were also TRB-sequenced in 3 patients, as was pretransplant blood from a handful of patients. Public TRB sequences were queried against a database of over 3,000 sequences associated with responses to pathogens, tumor antigens, self-antigens and alloantigens. Antigen receptor sequencing covered samples from 30 to 40 PTCy-treated patients and approximately 15 of their related bone marrow donors.

What the research found in general, with its limitations: Across the 45 patients, TRB clonality was highly associated with recipient CMV seropositivity and CMV reactivation, and diversity with PTCy was similar to that in the CNI/methotrexate controls. Donor-recipient similarity was low at 1-2 months but increased during the first year, and donor CD8+ memory clones often dominated later blood repertoires. The TRB repertoires of T cells infiltrating skin or the GI tract showed only limited overlap with the TRB repertoires found in blood.

Viable CD3+CD4+ or CD3+CD8+ cells that were CCR7+CD45RA+CD45RO-CD95-CD27+CD28+ were classified as naive T cells. Related bone marrow donors provided peripheral blood samples on the day of marrow donation. Mononuclear cells from peripheral blood and bone marrow were separated by Ficoll-Hypaque density centrifugation and then cryopreserved. CD4+ and CD8+ T cells, including naive and memory subsets, were sorted by FACS using a FACSAria II. TRB sequencing used genomic DNA with the immunoSEQ assay at survey resolution or the hsTCRB kit. From the authors' description of their analysis: The immunoSEQ software was used for initial read processing, and the LymphoSeq R package was used for repertoire analyses. For each TRB dataset, clonality was calculated as 1 minus normalized Shannon entropy, and the Gini coefficient was computed as well. Phenotypes of unsorted samples were inferred by mapping TRB sequences from sorted subsets of the recipient or donor onto unsorted samples of the same recipient. What TCRdb holds here is the immuneACCESS table cut down to in-frame rearrangements. Part of the clones is not present; checked against another copy, under half of the missing clones reflect an unresolved V gene, and the others are unexplained. V and J calls and clone size are given by that table; D and trimming were obtained from the DNA. The sample records some 33,000 clones, about 91% of which are singletons. Of the sample, around 0.1% is held by the ten largest clones.

The receptor comes from a man aged 30-40 years in good health and a related stem cell transplant donor. The chain uses TRBV2 and TRBJ1-5; the D gene cannot be named for sure. The sequencing sample was made of naive CD4+ T cells sorted from blood. Here is the DNA: TGTGCCAGCAGTGAGGCGGTTAGCAATCAGCCCCAGCATTTT. This codes for CASSEAVSNQPQHF. With the rest looked up from the reference TRBV2 and TRBJ1-5 genes rather than sequenced, the full variable domain is EPEVTQTPSHQVTQMGQEVILRCVPISNHLYFYWYRQILGQKVEFLVSFYNNEISEKSEIFDDQFSVERPDGSNFTLKIRSTKLEDSAMYFCASSEAVSNQPQHFGDGTRLSIL.